The present entry profiles one TCR beta chain with its context. The data are from a study of blood T cell repertoires in COVID-19. Overall study context: Sites in the United States, Italy and Spain provided acute and convalescent COVID-19 samples. Sources were T cells, B-cell-depleted T cells, or PBMCs; the material itself was cDNA or gDNA.

TCRdb keeps only in-frame clones here, not all; method: immunoSEQ multiplex PCR. This table holds about 240,000 clones, around 88% found once. Across about two dozen US areas, participants ranged in age from roughly 18 to 95 years. Participants had their cohort set by participant-reported clinical history. Germline CDR1 and CDR2: MGHRA and YSYEKL. J lost 9 bases, V lost 6 bases, and 9 bases had no gene match. The CDR3 consists of 13 residues. The rearrangement joins TRBV4-1 to TRBJ1-1, with 8 positions matching TRBD1. What was sequenced was PBMCs or T cells enriched from blood (not recorded which). The receptor's source is a woman aged 25 to 39 who had recovered from COVID-19. This chain's CDR3 is CASSQWDRLQAFF. The CDR3 DNA reads TGCGCCAGCAGTCAATGGGACAGGTTGCAAGCTTTCTTT.